The T cell receptor (beta chain) under discussion was sequenced for a study of T cells after posttransplantation cyclophosphamide. Study-level findings and limits: TRB overlap between skin or GI tissue T cells and blood was limited.

This clone was picked up a small number of times. Antigen specificity is unknown. Sequencing used immunoSEQ multiplex PCR; TCRdb keeps in-frame clones, though not all of them. The table lists 25,000 to 35,000 clones, about 90% of them singletons. The CDR3 sequence is 14 residues long. Germline CDR1 and CDR2: KGHSH and LQKENI. V was shortened by 5 bases and J by 8 bases, with 18 bases between the two germline ends. The sequencing sample was made of PBMCs. The TCR originated in a woman in her forties with a blood cancer, CMV-positive, and with a related stem cell donor. The genes are TRBV18 and TRBJ1-1, with D unclear. The CDR3 sequence: CASSSLAPDAEAFF. The CDR3 DNA sequence: TGTGCCAGCTCATCCTTGGCCCCAGATGCCGAAGCTTTCTTT.